This T cell receptor beta chain was recovered during a study of persistence of HIV-infected CD4 T cells. Study-wide results and caveats: Bulk TCR data could not be restricted to HIV-1-infected CMV-responding cells.

The CDR3 sequence is 15 residues long. Germline V gives CDR1 LGHNA, CDR2 YSLEER. V dropped 4 bases and J dropped 0; count of bases not matched to a gene: 4. The stimulus was lysate of CMV-infected fibroblasts, around 10 ug/mL. Memory cells lacking CD40L and CD69 with high CD45RO were sorted. Donors had CD4+ T cell counts above 400 cells/uL and were CMV-seropositive. Details on this clone: The antigen is unknown.

The libraries were made with immunoSEQ version 4 in survey mode. Each sample used up to about 1 ug genomic DNA diluted to roughly 10 ng/uL. TCRdb's copy holds only in-frame clones and misses some; the assay was immunoSEQ multiplex PCR. Of 48,000 or so clones detected, over 70% appear once; the ten largest clones hold around 3%. The V gene is TRBV4-3, the J gene TRBJ1-1, with TRBD1 matching 8 bases. This TCR was recovered from an adult man with HIV who was CMV-seropositive. The sequenced sample was CD4+ T cells sorted from PBMCs after approximately 19-hour stimulation, obtained from a patient who received antiretroviral therapy. This chain's CDR3 is CASSLDRGMNTEAFF. The CDR3 coding sequence is TGCGCCAGCAGCCTTGACAGGGGTATGAACACTGAAGCTTTCTTT.